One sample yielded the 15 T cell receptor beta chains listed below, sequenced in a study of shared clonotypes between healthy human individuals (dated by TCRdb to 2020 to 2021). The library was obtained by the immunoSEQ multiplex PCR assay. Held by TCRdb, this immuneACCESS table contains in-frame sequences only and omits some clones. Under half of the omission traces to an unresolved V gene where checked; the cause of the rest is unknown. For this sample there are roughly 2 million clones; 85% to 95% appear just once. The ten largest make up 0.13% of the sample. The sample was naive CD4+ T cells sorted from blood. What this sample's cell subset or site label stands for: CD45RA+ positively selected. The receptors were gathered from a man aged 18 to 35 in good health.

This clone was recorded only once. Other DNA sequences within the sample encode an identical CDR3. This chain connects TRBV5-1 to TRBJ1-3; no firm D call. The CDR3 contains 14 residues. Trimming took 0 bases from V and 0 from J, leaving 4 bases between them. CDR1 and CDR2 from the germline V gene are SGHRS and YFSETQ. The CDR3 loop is CASSLGVSGNTIYF. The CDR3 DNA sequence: TGCGCCAGCAGCTTGGGTGTCTCTGGAAACACCATATATTTT.

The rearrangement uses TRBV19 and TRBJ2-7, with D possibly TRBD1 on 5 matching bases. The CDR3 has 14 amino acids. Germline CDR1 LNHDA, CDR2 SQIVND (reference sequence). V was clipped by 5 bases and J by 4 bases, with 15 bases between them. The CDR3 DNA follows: TGTGCCAGTAGTGACACCCCCCAGGGTTACGAGCAGTACTTC. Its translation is CASSDTPQGYEQYF.

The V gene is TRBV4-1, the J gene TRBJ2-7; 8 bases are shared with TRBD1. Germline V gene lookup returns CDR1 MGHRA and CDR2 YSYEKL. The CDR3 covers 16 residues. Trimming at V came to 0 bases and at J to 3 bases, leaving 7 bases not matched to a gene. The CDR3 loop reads CASSQDITGTGYEQYF. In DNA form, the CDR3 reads TGCGCCAGCAGCCAAGACATTACCGGGACAGGCTACGAGCAGTACTTC.

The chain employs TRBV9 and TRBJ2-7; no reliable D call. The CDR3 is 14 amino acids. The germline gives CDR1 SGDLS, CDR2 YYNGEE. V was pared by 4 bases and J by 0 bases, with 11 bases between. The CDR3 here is CASSSGPSSYEQYF. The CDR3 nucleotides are TGTGCCAGCAGCTCTGGACCGAGCTCCTACGAGCAGTACTTC.

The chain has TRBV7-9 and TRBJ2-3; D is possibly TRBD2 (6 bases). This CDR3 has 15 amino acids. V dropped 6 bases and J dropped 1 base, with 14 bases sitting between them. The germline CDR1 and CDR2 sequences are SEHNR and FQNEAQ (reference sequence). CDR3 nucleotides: TGTGCCAGCAGGCACCGGGACTCGGGCACAGATACGCAGTATTTT. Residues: CASRHRDSGTDTQYF.

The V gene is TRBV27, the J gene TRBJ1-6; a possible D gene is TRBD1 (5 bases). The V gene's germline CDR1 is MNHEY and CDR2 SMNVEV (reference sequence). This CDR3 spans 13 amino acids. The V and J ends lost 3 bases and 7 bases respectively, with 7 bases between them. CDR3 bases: TGTGCCAGCAGTTTGACAGAGAATTCACCCCTCCACTTT. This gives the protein CASSLTENSPLHF.

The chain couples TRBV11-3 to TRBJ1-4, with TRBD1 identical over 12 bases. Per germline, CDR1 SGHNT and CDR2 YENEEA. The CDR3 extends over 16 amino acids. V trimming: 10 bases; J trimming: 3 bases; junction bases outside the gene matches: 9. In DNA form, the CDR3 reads TGTGCCATAGAACCGGGACAGGGGGCAGCTAATGAAAAACTGTTTTTT. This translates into CAIEPGQGAANEKLFF.

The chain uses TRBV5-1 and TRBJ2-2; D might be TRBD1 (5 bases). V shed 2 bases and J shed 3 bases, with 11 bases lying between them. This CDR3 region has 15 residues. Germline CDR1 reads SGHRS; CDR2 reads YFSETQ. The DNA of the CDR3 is TGCGCCAGCAGCTTTGGGCCAGGGTACACCGGGGAGCTGTTTTTT. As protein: CASSFGPGYTGELFF.

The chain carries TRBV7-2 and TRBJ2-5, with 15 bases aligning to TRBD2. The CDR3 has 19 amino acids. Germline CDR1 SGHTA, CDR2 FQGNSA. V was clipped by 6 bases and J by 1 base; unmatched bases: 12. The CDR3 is CASSSIRTSGRGFQETQYF. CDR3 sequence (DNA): TGTGCCAGCAGTTCGATCAGGACTAGCGGGAGGGGTTTCCAAGAGACCCAGTACTTC.

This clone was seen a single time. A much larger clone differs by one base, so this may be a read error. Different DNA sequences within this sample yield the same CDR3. Here the CDR3 DNA reads TGTGCCAGCAGCTTAGAGGCCGGGGAGCTGTTTTTT. It codes for CASSLEAGELFF. This chain links TRBV11-2 with TRBJ2-2; D is ambiguous. The CDR3 has 12 residues. The V and J ends lost 0 bases and 6 bases respectively, with 2 bases between them. Germline assignment: CDR1 SGHAT and CDR2 FQNNGV.

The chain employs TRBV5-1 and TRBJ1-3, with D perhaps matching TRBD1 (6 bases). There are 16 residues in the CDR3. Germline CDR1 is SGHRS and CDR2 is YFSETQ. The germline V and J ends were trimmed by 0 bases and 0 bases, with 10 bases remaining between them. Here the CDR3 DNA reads TGCGCCAGCAGCTTGGTGGGGGCGATCTCTGGAAACACCATATATTTT. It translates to CASSLVGAISGNTIYF.

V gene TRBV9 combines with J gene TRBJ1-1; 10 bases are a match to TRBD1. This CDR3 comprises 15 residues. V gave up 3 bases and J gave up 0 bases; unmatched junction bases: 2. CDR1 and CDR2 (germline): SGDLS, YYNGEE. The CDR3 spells CASSATGGMNTEAFF. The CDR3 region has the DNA TGTGCCAGCAGCGCGACAGGGGGCATGAACACTGAAGCTTTCTTT.

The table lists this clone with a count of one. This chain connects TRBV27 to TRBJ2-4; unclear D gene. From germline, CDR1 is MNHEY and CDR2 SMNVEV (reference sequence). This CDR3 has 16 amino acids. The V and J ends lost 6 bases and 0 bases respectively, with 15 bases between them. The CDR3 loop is CASRSERTIAKNIQYF. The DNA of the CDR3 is TGTGCCAGCAGGTCAGAGAGGACCATAGCCAAAAACATTCAGTACTTC.

CDR3 DNA: TGTGCCAGTAGTACTCCCCCGGGACTAGCGATCCACGAGCAGTACTTC. Its protein is CASSTPPGLAIHEQYF. The V call is TRBV19, the J call TRBJ2-7; the match to TRBD2 covers 10 bases. The CDR3 spans 16 residues. The junction had 11 bases not matched to a gene; V was cut back by 4 bases and J by 5 bases. Germline V gene sequence: CDR1 LNHDA, CDR2 SQIVND (reference sequence).

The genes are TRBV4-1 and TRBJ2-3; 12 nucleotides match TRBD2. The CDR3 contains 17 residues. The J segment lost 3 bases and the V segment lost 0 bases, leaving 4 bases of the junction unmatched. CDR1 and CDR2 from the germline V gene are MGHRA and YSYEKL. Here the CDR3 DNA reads TGCGCCAGCAGCCAAGACACCACTAGCGGGGGGACAGATACGCAGTATTTT. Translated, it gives CASSQDTTSGGTDTQYF.